The 19 T cell receptor beta chains below all came from one sample that was sequenced in a study of T-cell reconstitution after alpha-beta-depleted transplantation in children (dated by TCRdb to the mid-2010s). Reading the label with the study, this specimen's treatment or condition is: allogeneic hematopoietic cell transplantation with graft depleted of TCRalphabeta T cells and CD19 B cells. The method was PCR. TCRdb records Illumina HiSeq 2500 as the sequencer. TCR libraries were prepared with molecular barcoding, using unique molecular identifiers to normalize TCRbeta repertoire quantification. The public sequencing data were trimmed at Q25 with fastp and processed into clonotypes with MiXCR by TCRdb, which kept only in-frame beta chains. For every CDR3 protein sequence, its rows merge into one entry that carries the most common genes and DNA. The sample has a few hundred thousand distinct CDR3 sequences on record, under 15% of them singletons. The ten biggest clones cover about 2% of the sample.

This sample comprised PBMCs, mostly from graft donor cells, obtained 360 days after TCRalphabeta/CD19-depleted stem cell transplant. These receptors were collected from a male patient under 18 who had a stem cell transplant for acute myeloid leukemia, so the T cells may come from the graft donor.

The chain employs TRBV18 and TRBJ2-7; TRBD1 aligns across 8 bases. Trimming removed 2 bases from V and 3 bases from J; junction bases left unmatched: 3. There are 14 residues in the CDR3. Germline values: CDR1 KGHSH, CDR2 LQKENI. The DNA for the CDR3 is TGTGCCAGCTCACCATTGGACAGGGACTACGAGCAGTACTTC. It specifies CASSPLDRDYEQYF. Combining the CDR3 with reference TRBV18 and TRBJ2-7 gives the whole variable domain NAGVMQNPRHLVRRRGQEARLRCSPMKGHSHVYWYRQLPEEGLKFMVYLQKENIIDESGMPKERFSAEFPKEGPSILRIQQVVRGDSAAYFCASSPLDRDYEQYFGPGTRLTVT.

V usage is TRBV20-1 and J usage is TRBJ1-2, with D unclear. Looked up from germline, CDR1 is DFQATT and CDR2 is SNEGSKA (reference sequence). V shed 3 bases and J shed 2 bases, with 16 bases lying between them. CDR3 size: 15 residues. CDR3 coding DNA: TGCAGTGCTAGTGTACCCCTGGGGATCAACTATGGCTACACCTTC. Amino acid sequence: CSASVPLGINYGYTF.

The table lists this clonotype with many counts. The V and J genes are TRBV6-1 and TRBJ2-3; D perhaps matches TRBD2 (8 bases). The germline V and J ends were trimmed by 4 bases and 6 bases, with 23 bases remaining between them. The CDR3 loop spans 17 amino acids. Germline assignment: CDR1 MNHNS and CDR2 SASEGT. The CDR3, as DNA: TGTGCCAGCAGTGCACCGGGACTAGTAGGGGGCGGGGATACGCAGTATTTT. Amino acid sequence: CASSAPGLVGGGDTQYF.

This clonotype was picked up many times. The chain uses TRBV7-2 and TRBJ2-1; no firm D call. Germline CDR1 and CDR2: SGHTA and FQGNSA. The CDR3 totals 14 residues. The V end was cut by 0 bases, the J end by 7 bases, with 10 bases between. CDR3 bases: TGTGCCAGCAGCTTAGCTGGGCTACCTAATGAGCAGTTCTTC. Protein product: CASSLAGLPNEQFF.

In DNA, the CDR3 is TGCAGCTCCTGGACAGGGAACGAGCAGTACTTC. It codes for CSSWTGNEQYF. V and J are TRBV29-1 and TRBJ2-7; 8 bases line up with TRBD1. The CDR3 covers 11 residues. Trimming at V came to 8 bases and at J to 5 bases, leaving 5 bases not matched to a gene. Per the germline V gene, CDR1 is SQVTM and CDR2 is ANQGSEA.

The table lists this clonotype with a few counts. The J gene is TRBJ2-7, the V gene TRBV20-1; D call uncertain. Trimming took 6 bases from V and 8 from J, leaving 14 bases between them. The CDR3 runs to 11 residues. Germline V gene sequence: CDR1 DFQATT, CDR2 SNEGSKA (reference sequence). CDR3 sequence (DNA): TGCAGTGCCCCTTCTACTAAGAAGCAGTACTTC. Translating gives CSAPSTKKQYF.

This clonotype occurred many times. This chain uses TRBV4-3 with TRBJ2-2; tentative D call: TRBD2 (6 bases). The CDR3 is 16 residues long. Germline CDR1 LGHNA, CDR2 YSLEER. Trimming took off 8 bases at V and 3 bases at J, with 19 bases between the two ends. The CDR3 nucleotides read TGCGCCAGCCCCAGACGGGAAGGAGGGGACACCGGGGAGCTGTTTTTT. Amino acids: CASPRREGGDTGELFF.

The table lists this clonotype with a few counts. The chain carries TRBV28 and TRBJ2-6; D is tentatively TRBD1 or TRBD2 (5 bases each). V was trimmed by 7 bases and J by 0 bases, leaving 13 bases between them. Germline V gene lookup returns CDR1 MDHEN and CDR2 SYDVKM. The CDR3 sequence is 16 residues long. The CDR3 spells CASIEGPDSGANVLTF. The CDR3 DNA follows: TGTGCCAGCATCGAGGGACCCGACTCTGGGGCCAACGTCCTGACTTTC.

This clonotype occurred many times. The V call is TRBV5-5, the J call TRBJ2-1; 7 nucleotides agree with TRBD2. The CDR3 loop spans 16 amino acids. V was clipped by 4 bases and J by 2 bases; unmatched bases: 9. Germline CDR1 and CDR2: SGHKS and YYEKEE (reference sequence). Here the CDR3 DNA reads TGTGCCAGCAGCCTGATGGGGGGGTTAGCCTACAATGAGCAGTTCTTC. Its translation: CASSLMGGLAYNEQFF.

This clonotype was observed at least ten times. The chain combines TRBV25-1 with TRBJ2-5; 7 bases line up with TRBD2. The V gene's germline CDR1 is MGHDK and CDR2 SYGVNS. The CDR3 totals 15 residues. After removal of 3 bases from V and 2 bases from J, the junction contained 6 bases not matched to a gene. The CDR3 DNA is TGTGCCAGCAGTGACCCAGCGGGGCCACAAGAGACCCAGTACTTC. Protein sequence: CASSDPAGPQETQYF.

The gene calls are TRBV20-1 and TRBJ2-5, with 7 bases lining up with TRBD2. Looked up from germline, CDR1 is DFQATT and CDR2 is SNEGSKA (reference sequence). V gave up 0 bases and J gave up 4 bases; unmatched junction bases: 11. The CDR3 spans 16 residues. The CDR3 DNA follows: TGCAGTGCTAGAGATCTTCCAGGGTGGGGGGGAGAGACCCAGTACTTC. Residues: CSARDLPGWGGETQYF.

This chain joins TRBV20-1 and TRBJ1-1; 9 bases are a match to TRBD1. V lost 1 base, J lost 0 bases, and 9 bases stayed unmatched. The CDR3 loop spans 17 amino acids. The germline CDR1 and CDR2 sequences are DFQATT and SNEGSKA (reference sequence). This chain's CDR3 is CSARGTGATAMNTEAFF. The CDR3 DNA follows: TGCAGTGCTAGAGGGACAGGGGCCACCGCCATGAACACTGAAGCTTTCTTT.

This clonotype was seen ten or more times. Mismatch with germline at one junction end may stem from a read error. The gene calls are TRBV11-2 and TRBJ2-1; 10 bases fit TRBD2. This CDR3 comprises 12 residues. CDR1 is SGHAT, CDR2 FQNNGV, per germline. The CDR3 is CASSELAGSESF. In DNA form, the CDR3 reads TGTGCCAGCAGTGAACTAGCGGGAAGTGAATCGTTC.

The genes are TRBV18 and TRBJ2-7; 10 bases line up with TRBD1. The CDR3 runs to 18 residues. Per the germline V gene, CDR1 is KGHSH and CDR2 is LQKENI. With 3 bases clipped from V and 3 bases from J, the junction kept 14 bases outside the gene matches. The CDR3 DNA reads as TGTGCCAGCTCACCTCTCACCGGGACAGGGGTTATCGACTACGAGCAGTACTTC. Amino acid sequence: CASSPLTGTGVIDYEQYF.

Only a few counts were recorded for this clonotype. This chain connects TRBV28 to TRBJ1-2; no definite D call. The CDR3 has 14 amino acids. V shed 5 bases and J shed 0 bases, with 10 bases lying between them. The germline CDR1 and CDR2 sequences are MDHEN and SYDVKM. The CDR3 here is CASSQHPPNYGYTF. CDR3 nucleotides: TGTGCCAGCAGTCAACACCCTCCTAACTATGGCTACACCTTC.

The rearrangement links TRBV28 to TRBJ2-7; TRBD1 aligns across 9 bases. CDR1 MDHEN and CDR2 SYDVKM come from the germline V gene. Trimming took 6 bases from V and 3 from J; bases not matched to a gene: 6. The CDR3 is made up of 14 amino acids. CDR3 amino acids: CASRKTGGGYEQYF. The CDR3 bases are TGTGCCAGCAGAAAGACAGGGGGAGGCTACGAGCAGTACTTC. The variable domain in full, with the rest retrieved from reference TRBV28 and TRBJ2-7, is DVKVTQSSRYLVKRTGEKVFLECVQDMDHENMFWYRQDPGLGLRLIYFSYDVKMKEKGDIPEGYSVSREKKERFSLILESASTNQTSMYLCASRKTGGGYEQYFGPGTRLTVT.

CDR3 in amino acids: CASSQPRDFYLAKNIQYF. The CDR3 DNA reads as TGTGCCAGCAGCCAACCAAGGGACTTTTATCTAGCCAAAAACATTCAGTACTTC. This sequence joins TRBV14 and TRBJ2-4, with TRBD2 as a possible D gene (6 bases). The CDR3 contains 18 residues. Trimming took 2 bases from V and 0 from J, leaving 17 bases between them. CDR1 SGHDN and CDR2 FVKESK come from the germline V gene.

The V call is TRBV6-1, the J call TRBJ2-2, with D maybe TRBD1 (6 bases). The CDR3 sequence is 17 residues long. In germline, CDR1 is MNHNS, CDR2 SASEGT. Trimming removed 5 bases from V and 1 base from J, with 17 bases in between. The CDR3, as DNA: TGTGCCAGCAGTAAGCAACAGGGATCGGGGAACACCGGGGAGCTGTTTTTT. It translates to CASSKQQGSGNTGELFF.

This rearrangement joins TRBV29-1 to TRBJ2-4, with TRBD1 matching over 9 bases. CDR1 is SQVTM, CDR2 ANQGSEA, per germline. The CDR3 has 13 amino acids. The ends lost 7 bases at V and 3 bases at J; junction bases unmatched: 4. The DNA of the CDR3 is TGCAGCGGGGAGGACAGGGGCAAAAACATTCAGTACTTC. It specifies CSGEDRGKNIQYF.